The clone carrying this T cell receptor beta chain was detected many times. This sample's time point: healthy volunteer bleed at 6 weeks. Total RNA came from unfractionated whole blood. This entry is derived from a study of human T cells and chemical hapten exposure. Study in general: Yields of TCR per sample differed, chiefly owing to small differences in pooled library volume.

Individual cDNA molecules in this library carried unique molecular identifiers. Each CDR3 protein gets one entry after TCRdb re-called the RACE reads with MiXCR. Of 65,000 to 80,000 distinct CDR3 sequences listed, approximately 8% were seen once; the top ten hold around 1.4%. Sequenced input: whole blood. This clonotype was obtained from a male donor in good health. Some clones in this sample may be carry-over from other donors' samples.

The CDR3 DNA follows: TGTGCCAGCAGTGCCGGACTAGCGGGAGCTCAGTCCTACGAGCAGTACTTC. As protein: CASSAGLAGAQSYEQYF. The V gene is TRBV27, the J gene TRBJ2-7, with 13 bases matching TRBD2. CDR1 and CDR2 (germline): MNHEY, SMNVEV (reference sequence). CDR3 length equals 17 residues. The trim removed 5 bases at V and 1 base at J, leaving 8 bases unmatched.